Below, one T cell receptor beta chain is given with its context. Original methodology: Amplification of reference gene primers was used by the study to estimate nucleated cell counts. Clones were sequenced by immunoSEQ multiplex PCR, and TCRdb holds only the in-frame ones, with some missing. D and trimming come from the DNA, and the V and J calls and clone size come from that table. The table records 200,000 to 250,000 clones, 75% to 90% of them present only once. The data derive from a study of blood T cell repertoires in COVID-19. About the research overall: COVID-19 samples, acute and convalescent, were from the United States, Italy and Spain. Nucleic acid was either cDNA or gDNA, and it came from T cells, B-cell-depleted T cells, or PBMCs.

Germline V CDR1 and CDR2: KGHSH, LQKENI. Trimming cost V 3 bases and J 3 bases, with 9 bases left between them. The CDR3 spans 13 residues. Sequenced input: peripheral blood. The source of this sequence is a human donor in a cohort sampled during active COVID-19. The gene calls are TRBV18 and TRBJ2-7, with a tentative D call TRBD1 (6 bases). CDR3 DNA sequence: TGTGCCAGCTCACCGGGACAATTCTACGAGCAGTACTTC. Amino acid sequence: CASSPGQFYEQYF.